This TCR beta chain was sequenced during a study of cytomegalovirus exposure and HLA in healthy donors. Findings and limits, study-wide: One cluster of highly shared sequence variants probably arose as a sequencing artifact.

PCR amplification relied on 60 Vbeta primers (plus 13 Jbeta primers). Only in-frame clones appear in the TCRdb table, and some are missing; sequencing was by immunoSEQ multiplex PCR. The profile shows more than 95,000 clones, 8% to 11% of them singletons. This clone has a handful of counts. Its antigen is as yet unknown. The CDR3 totals 14 residues. CDR1 is LNHDA and CDR2 is SQIVND in the germline V gene (reference sequence). Trimming cost V 7 bases and J 5 bases; bases outside gene matches: 8. This TCR came from a woman aged 18-30 years in good health and CMV-seropositive. Sequencing input: PBMCs. This chain uses TRBV19 with TRBJ2-7, with 10 bases fitting TRBD2. The CDR3 spells CASTPSGRVDEQYF. DNA for the CDR3: TGTGCCAGTACCCCTAGCGGGAGAGTCGACGAGCAGTACTTC. The full variable domain, rest sourced from reference TRBV19 and TRBJ2-7, is DGGITQSPKYLFRKEGQNVTLSCEQNLNHDAMYWYRQDPGQGLRLIYYSQIVNDFQKGDIAEGYSVSREKKESFPLTVTSAQKNPTAFYLCASTPSGRVDEQYFGPGTRLTVT.